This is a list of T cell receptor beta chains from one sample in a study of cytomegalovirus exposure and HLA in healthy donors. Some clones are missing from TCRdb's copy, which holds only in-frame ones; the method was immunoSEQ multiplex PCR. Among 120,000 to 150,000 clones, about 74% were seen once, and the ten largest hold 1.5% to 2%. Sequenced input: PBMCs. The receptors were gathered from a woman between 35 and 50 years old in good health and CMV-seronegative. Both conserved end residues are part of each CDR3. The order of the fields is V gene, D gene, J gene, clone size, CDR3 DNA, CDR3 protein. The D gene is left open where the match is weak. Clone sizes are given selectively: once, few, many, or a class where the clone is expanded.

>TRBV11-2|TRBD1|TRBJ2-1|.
TGTGCCAGCAGCTTCAGGACAGGTGAGCAGTTCTTC
CASSFRTGEQFF
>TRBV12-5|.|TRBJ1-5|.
TGTGCTAGTGGTCAACTGGTTAATCAGCCCCAGCATTTT
CASGQLVNQPQHF
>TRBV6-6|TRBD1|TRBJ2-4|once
TGTGCCAGCAGTTACAGTAGTTCGACAGGGGAAAACATTCAGTACTTC
CASSYSSSTGENIQYF
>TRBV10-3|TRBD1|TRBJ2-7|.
TGTGCCACCTTTGAACCCGGCGGGACAGGGTACGCCGAGCAGTACTTC
CATFEPGGTGYAEQYF
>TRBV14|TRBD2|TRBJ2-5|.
TGTGCCAGCAGCCAAGAAGTAGCGGGAGGGCCTGGGGAGACCCAGTACTTC
CASSQEVAGGPGETQYF
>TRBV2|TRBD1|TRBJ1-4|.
TGTGCCAGCAACGGACAGGGGGAGATCGGAACTAATGAAAAACTGTTTTTT
CASNGQGEIGTNEKLFF
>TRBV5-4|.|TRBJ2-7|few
TGTGCCAGCAGCTTATTCTCAGGGGGGGAGCAGTACTTC
CASSLFSGGEQYF
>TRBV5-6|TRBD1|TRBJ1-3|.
TGTGCCAGCAGCCCGTGGGACAGAGCGGCTGGAAACACCATATATTTT
CASSPWDRAAGNTIYF
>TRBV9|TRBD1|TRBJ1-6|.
TGTGCCAGCAGCCCACAGGGGCCACCCCTCCACTTT
CASSPQGPPLHF
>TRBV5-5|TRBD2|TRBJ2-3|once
TGTGCCAGCAGCTTGGAATTAGCGGGGGCCGATACGCAGTATTTT
CASSLELAGADTQYF
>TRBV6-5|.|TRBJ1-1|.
TGTGCCAGCACCAACAAGAACACTGAAGCTTTCTTT
CASTNKNTEAFF
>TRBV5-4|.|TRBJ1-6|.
TGTGCCAGCAGCTGGGGGGGGCCAGGGGACCTGGACAATTCACCCCTCCACTTT
CASSWGGPGDLDNSPLHF
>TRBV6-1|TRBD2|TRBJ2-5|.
TGTGCCAGCAGCAGCAGCGGGGGACAAGAGACCCAGTACTTC
CASSSSGGQETQYF
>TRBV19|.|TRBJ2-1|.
TGTGCCAGTAGTATCGGGACACAAAGCTACAATGAGCAGTTCTTC
CASSIGTQSYNEQFF
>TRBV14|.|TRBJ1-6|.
TGTGCCAGCAGCCAAGAGTCTAGGACACCCCTCCACTTT
CASSQESRTPLHF
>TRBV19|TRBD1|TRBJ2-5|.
TGTGCCAGTAGGGCCATCCGGGACAGGCGCTCCCAAGAGACCCAGTACTTC
CASRAIRDRRSQETQYF
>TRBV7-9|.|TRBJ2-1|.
TGTGCCAGCAGCCACACCCCCCCGAGGGACAATGAGCAGTTCTTC
CASSHTPPRDNEQFF
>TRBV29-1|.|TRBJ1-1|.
TGCAGCTCCAAAGACATTGTCAACACTGAAGCTTTCTTT
CSSKDIVNTEAFF
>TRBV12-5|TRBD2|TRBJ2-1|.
TGTGCTAGTGGTTTGAGTGATGTGGGACTAGCGGGGGGGACCCACAATGAGCAGTTCTTC
CASGLSDVGLAGGTHNEQFF
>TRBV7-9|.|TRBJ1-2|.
TGTGCCAGCAGCTTTCAGGGGCTCTTTGGCTACACCTTC
CASSFQGLFGYTF
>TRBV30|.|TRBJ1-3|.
TGTGCCTGGAGTGTCGGCGGTAGAAACACCATATATTTT
CAWSVGGRNTIYF
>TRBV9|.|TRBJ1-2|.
TGTGCCAGCAGCCTGAAGGAGGGGTGGGGCTACACCTTC
CASSLKEGWGYTF
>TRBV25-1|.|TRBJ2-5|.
TGTGCCAGCAGAACAGGGCTCCAAGAGACCCAGTACTTC
CASRTGLQETQYF
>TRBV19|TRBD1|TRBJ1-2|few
TGTGCCAGTAGTATGCGTAGGACAGGGGCCCCAAATGGCTACACCTTC
CASSMRRTGAPNGYTF
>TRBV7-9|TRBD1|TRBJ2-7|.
TGTGCCAGCAGCACCGGGACAGGGTCCTACGAGCAGTACTTC
CASSTGTGSYEQYF
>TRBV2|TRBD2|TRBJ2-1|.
TGTGCCAGCAGCCCGGACCCCCCGGGACTAGCGCTTGATGAGCAGTTCTTC
CASSPDPPGLALDEQFF
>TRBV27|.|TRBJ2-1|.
TGTGCCAGCAGCCAGGGGGGCCCGTACAATGAGCAGTTCTTC
CASSQGGPYNEQFF
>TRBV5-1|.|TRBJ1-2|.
TGCGCCAGCAGCTTGGAAGACAGTCTCTATGGCTACACCTTC
CASSLEDSLYGYTF
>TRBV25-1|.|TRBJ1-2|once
TGTGCCAGCAGTGAATCCGGAGGGGCGGTGACTAACTATGGCTACACCTTC
CASSESGGAVTNYGYTF
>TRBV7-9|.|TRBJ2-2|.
TGTGCCAGCAGCCCACGACTAGTGAACACCGGGGAGCTGTTTTTT
CASSPRLVNTGELFF
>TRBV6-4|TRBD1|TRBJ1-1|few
TGTGCCAGCAGTGTAGGACAGGGAGGCACTGAAGCTTTCTTT
CASSVGQGGTEAFF